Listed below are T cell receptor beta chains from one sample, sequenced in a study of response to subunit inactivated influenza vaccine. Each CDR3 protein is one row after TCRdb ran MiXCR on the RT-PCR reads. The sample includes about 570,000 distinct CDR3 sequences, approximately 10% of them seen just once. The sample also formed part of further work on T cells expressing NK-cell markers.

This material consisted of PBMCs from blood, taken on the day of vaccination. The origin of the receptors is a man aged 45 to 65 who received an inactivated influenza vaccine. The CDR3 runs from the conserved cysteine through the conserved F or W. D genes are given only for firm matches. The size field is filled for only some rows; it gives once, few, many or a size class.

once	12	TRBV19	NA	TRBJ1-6	CASSILDSPLHF	TGTGCCAGTAGTATCCTGGATTCACCCCTCCACTTT
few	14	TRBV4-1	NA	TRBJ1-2	CASSQGFDRDGYTF	TGCGCCAGCAGCCAAGGATTTGACCGAGATGGCTACACCTTC
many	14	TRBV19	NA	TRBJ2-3	CASSRGPLTDTQYF	TGTGCCAGTAGTAGGGGACCTCTCACAGATACGCAGTATTTT
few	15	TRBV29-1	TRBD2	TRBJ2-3	CSVLGTSTSTDTQYF	TGCAGCGTCCTCGGGACTAGCACTAGCACAGATACGCAGTATTTT
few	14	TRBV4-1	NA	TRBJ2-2	CASSQAANTGELFF	TGCGCCAGCAGCCAGGCAGCGAACACCGGGGAGCTGTTTTTT
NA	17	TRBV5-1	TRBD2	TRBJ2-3	CASSRTSGGASTDTQYF	TGCGCCAGCAGCAGGACTAGCGGGGGGGCCAGCACAGATACGCAGTATTTT
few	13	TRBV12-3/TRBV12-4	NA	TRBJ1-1	CASASYVVTEAFF	TGTGCCAGCGCCTCCTACGTGGTCACTGAAGCTTTCTTT
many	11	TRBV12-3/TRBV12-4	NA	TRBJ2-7	CASSRVGEQYF	TGTGCCAGCAGTCGTGTGGGCGAGCAGTACTTC
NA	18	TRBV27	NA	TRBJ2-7	CASSLSWRGRPADYEQYF	TGCGCCAGCAGTTTATCTTGGAGGGGGCGCCCCGCGGACTACGAGCAGTACTTC
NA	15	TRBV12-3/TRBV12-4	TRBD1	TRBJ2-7	CASSRDRGQSYEQYF	TGTGCCAGCAGCCGAGACAGGGGGCAATCCTACGAGCAGTACTTC
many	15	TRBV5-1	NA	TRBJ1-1	CASSSRTGASTEAFF	TGCGCCAGCAGCAGCCGGACGGGGGCCAGCACTGAAGCTTTCTTT
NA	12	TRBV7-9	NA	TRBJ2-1	CASSFSRGEQFF	TGTGCCAGCAGCTTCTCTCGGGGTGAGCAGTTCTTC
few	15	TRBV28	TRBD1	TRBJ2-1	CASSTGTGPYNEQFF	TGTGCCAGCAGTACAGGGACAGGGCCCTACAATGAGCAGTTCTTC
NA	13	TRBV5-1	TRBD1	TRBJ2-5	CASSPDRPETQYF	TGCGCCAGCAGCCCGGACAGGCCAGAGACCCAGTACTTC
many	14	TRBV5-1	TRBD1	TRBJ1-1	CASRTGTVNTEAFF	TGCGCCAGCAGGACCGGGACAGTCAACACTGAAGCTTTCTTT
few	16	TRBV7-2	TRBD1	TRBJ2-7	CASSLEVWTGDYEQYF	TGTGCCAGCAGCTTAGAAGTTTGGACAGGGGACTACGAGCAGTACTTC
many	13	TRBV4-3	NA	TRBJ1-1	CASSQDIAGEAFF	TGCGCCAGCAGCCAAGATATAGCAGGAGAAGCTTTCTTT
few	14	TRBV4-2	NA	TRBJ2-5	CASSQGVDGETQYF	TGTGCCAGCAGCCAGGGGGTCGACGGAGAGACCCAGTACTTC
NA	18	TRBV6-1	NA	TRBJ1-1	CAGSKLPPRSGASTEAFF	TGTGCCGGCAGTAAACTACCCCCGCGATCAGGGGCCTCCACTGAAGCTTTCTTT
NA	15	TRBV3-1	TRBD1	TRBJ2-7	CASSHRDRGGYEQYF	TGTGCCAGCAGCCACAGGGACAGGGGTGGGTACGAGCAGTACTTC
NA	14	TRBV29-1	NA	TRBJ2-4	CSVEGRATKNIQYF	TGCAGCGTTGAAGGACGTGCAACCAAAAACATTCAGTACTTC
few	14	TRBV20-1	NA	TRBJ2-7	CSARDLGARGEQYF	TGCAGTGCTAGAGATCTGGGCGCCAGGGGCGAGCAGTACTTC
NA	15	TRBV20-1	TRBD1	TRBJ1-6	CSAREPRGQSSPLHF	TGCAGTGCTAGAGAGCCCAGGGGGCAGAGTTCACCCCTCCACTTT
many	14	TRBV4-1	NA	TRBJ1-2	CASSSWEKNYGYTF	TGCGCCAGCAGCTCCTGGGAGAAGAACTATGGCTACACCTTC